The T cell receptor (beta chain) under discussion was sequenced for a study of graft-versus-host responses after intestinal transplantation (dated by TCRdb to the early 2020s). For the study in its entirety: Multivisceral, liver-intestinal, or isolated intestinal transplants were received by the recipients. The cohort enrolled about two dozen intestinal transplant recipients including one retransplant, and 3 patients lacking pretransplant specimens were excluded. Donor T cell macrochimerism was defined as a peak of at least 4% donor T cells among recipient peripheral blood mononuclear cells. To identify alloreactive clones, pre-transplant mixed lymphocyte reaction products were sequenced and compared with unstimulated pre-transplant donor and recipient T cells. Samples from a few later patients were sequenced in-house on an Illumina MiSeq with MiXCR processing rather than by the commercial service. After intestinal transplantation, graft-versus-host and host-versus-graft alloreactive T cell clones were followed in the graft, circulation and bone marrow using bulk TCR-beta CDR3 sequencing. Every recipient was given anti-thymocyte globulin induction, then maintenance tacrolimus and steroids for about three years. Results and caveats for the whole study, not just this receptor: Early after transplant, peak levels of circulating GvH clones were found to be associated with declines in HvG clones. High GvH to HvG T cell clonal ratios were observed in the allografts of patients with donor T cell macrochimerism. The relatively low number and heterogeneity of intestinal transplant patients limited the conclusions. GvH clones were found in recipient bone marrow, and some of the GvH clones appeared earlier in ileal mucosa or blood, which is consistent with an intestinal mucosal origin.

From cysteine to phenylalanine, the CDR3 is 15 amino acids long. The only DNA kept is the CDR3, 45 bases in frame from the first base. V loses 7 bases at its end and J loses 7 bases; junction bases beyond the gene matches: 8. The CDR1 and CDR2 encoded by the germline V gene are MNHEY and SVGAGI. Libraries were prepared through the immunoSEQ multiplex PCR assay. For most patients, genomic DNA was isolated with the Qiagen DNeasy Blood and Tissue Kit and sent frozen to Adaptive Biotechnologies for TCR sequencing. For most patients, genomic DNA was subjected to high-throughput TCR-beta CDR3 sequencing by Adaptive Biotechnologies. Concerning the study's data processing: Adaptive's ImmunoSEQ software supplied the TCR sequencing data for 18 patients, while MiXCR and VDJtools were used to process three other patients. To correct CD4 versus CD8 sorting errors, any sequence found in both subsets at a frequency ratio below 5:1 was removed. Because the origin of CDR3 nucleotide sequences shared between donor and recipient could not be assigned, those sequences were removed. At least 2-fold expansion over unstimulated cells and a minimum CFSE-low frequency of 0.002% (template counts) or 0.001% (read counts) were required for clones to be classified as alloreactive. Clones detected in sequenced pre-transplant spleen, lymph node, or MLR CFSE-low populations of the donor or recipient were defined as mappable. The cumulative frequency of alloreactive clones was calculated as a percentage of all sequences, weighted by copy number. Held by TCRdb, this immuneACCESS table contains in-frame sequences only and omits some clones. Under half of the omission traces to an unresolved V gene where checked; the cause of the rest is unknown. V and J calls and clone size follow that table, whereas D and trimming were derived from the DNA. The sample records about 88,000 clones, approximately 87% of which are singletons. 0.11% of the sample is in the top ten clones.

Reading the label with the study, this specimen's time point is: cells obtained before transplantation from donor or recipient. CD3+CD4+ and CD3+CD8+ populations were FACS-sorted from unstimulated pre-transplant donor and recipient cells taken from spleen or lymph nodes. This clone was seen more than once but under ten times. Its target antigen remains unknown. No base-level quality is on record; no much larger clone is a single base apart. This sample comprised unstimulated CD4+ T cells sorted from spleen or lymph node cells, obtained before intestinal transplant. The sequence derives from a human donor who received an intestinal transplant. The V and J segments used are TRBV6-5 and TRBJ2-1; TRBD2 lines up with 12 middle nucleotides. The DNA sequence reads TGTGCCAGCACCTCTAGCGGGGGGGCTCGGAATGAGCAGTTCTTC. Translated, it reads CASTSSGGARNEQFF.